This paragraph covers one T cell receptor (beta chain) sequence. Its antigen is not identified. With 2 bases removed from V and 1 base from J, the gap between germline ends came to 14 bases. The CDR3 is made up of 16 amino acids. Per the germline V gene, CDR1 is LNHDA and CDR2 is SQIVND (reference sequence). The data originate from a study of T cell responses to AZD1222 COVID-19 vaccine. Findings of the study overall: Among AZD1222 vaccinees, only 5 to 7 were seropositive at baseline. Unmutated variant regions reportedly attract nearly half of all spike-specific TCRs. Spike was spanned by vaccine-associated CD4 TCRs, which were dominant at 160-218 and 743-854.

Using immunoSEQ multiplex PCR, the repertoire was profiled, and TCRdb retains in-frame clones only, with some absent. The sample contains about 110,000 clones, roughly 90% of which appear only once. The chain couples TRBV19 to TRBJ1-1; TRBD1 might be the D (5 bases). This TCR came from an adult in good health. Sequences were derived from peripheral blood, sampled on day 0 of MenACWY control vaccination. The CDR3 DNA sequence: TGTGCCAGTAGTATAAACAGGCGTCGACGGAACACTGAAGCTTTCTTT. Residues: CASSINRRRRNTEAFF.